The 28 T cell receptor beta chains below come from one sample, sequenced in a study of beta chain features in type 1 diabetes. For these receptors, no antigen is known. Sequenced material consisted of expressed TCRB transcripts (all of the isolated RNA was reverse transcribed). Only in-frame clones appear in the TCRdb table, and some are missing; sequencing was by immunoSEQ multiplex PCR. The sample gives over 100,000 clones, around 15% of which show up once; approximately 2.2% is in the top ten. The study's findings and limits: The study found moderately but significantly shorter TCRB CDR3s in all four CD4+ subsets of Type 1 diabetes patients.

The sample comprised central memory CD4+ T cells from blood. The receptors were sampled from a man aged 25 to 40 with type 1 diabetes.

This clone was picked up a small number of times. This chain joins TRBV7-9 and TRBJ2-7; 7 bases align to TRBD1. The CDR3 consists of 15 residues. Germline V gene data show CDR1 as SEHNR and CDR2 as FQNEAQ (reference sequence). V lost 5 bases and J lost 2; bases outside the gene matches: 9. This chain's CDR3 is CASSVRGSPAYEQYF. Here the CDR3 DNA reads TGTGCCAGCAGCGTCAGGGGGTCCCCCGCCTACGAGCAGTACTTC.

V gene TRBV5-1 combines with J gene TRBJ2-1; tentatively, D is TRBD1 (6 bases). Germline-derived CDR1 and CDR2 are SGHRS and YFSETQ. This CDR3 has 14 amino acids. V was trimmed by 4 bases and J by 6 bases, leaving 14 bases between them. DNA for the CDR3: TGCGCCAGCAGCGATATAGTAGGGGGCAATGAGCAGTTCTTC. Its protein product is CASSDIVGGNEQFF.

The sample holds a few counts of this clone. The rearrangement joins TRBV4-3 to TRBJ2-2; D remains ambiguous. V dropped 0 bases and J dropped 3 bases, with 14 bases sitting between them. This CDR3 is built from 17 residues. Germline V gives CDR1 LGHNA, CDR2 YSLEER. The CDR3 DNA follows: TGCGCCAGCAGCCAAGATATCCTCTCCTGGGACACCGGGGAGCTGTTTTTT. It yields the protein CASSQDILSWDTGELFF.

Only a few counts were recorded for this clone. This sequence joins TRBV6-1 and TRBJ1-5; no reliable D call. The CDR3 runs to 12 residues. Germline CDR1 MNHNS, CDR2 SASEGT. V dropped 7 bases and J dropped 1 base, with 5 bases sitting between them. Here the CDR3 DNA reads TGTGCCAGCAAGGAAAGCAATCAGCCCCAGCATTTT. Translated, it gives CASKESNQPQHF.

The chain has TRBV29-1 and TRBJ1-1; D might be TRBD1 (5 bases). V lost 7 bases and J 7 bases, leaving 16 bases between the germline ends. The V gene's germline CDR1 is SQVTM and CDR2 ANQGSEA. CDR3 length: 12 residues. This chain's CDR3 is CSGGVRGYEAFF. CDR3 bases: TGCAGCGGTGGGGTTAGGGGTTATGAAGCTTTCTTT.

This clone showed up just a few times. CDR3 in amino acids: CASSPSGTEAFF. The CDR3 bases are TGTGCCAGCAGCCCATCAGGCACTGAAGCTTTCTTT. The rearrangement links TRBV7-2 to TRBJ1-1, with unresolved D. The length of the CDR3 is 12 residues. The V end was cut by 5 bases, the J end by 4 bases, with 8 bases between. From germline, CDR1 is SGHTA and CDR2 FQGNSA.

A few counts support this clone. The CDR3, as DNA: TGCGCCAGCAGTCAATCCCGCCCAAGGGGTGCAACTAATGAAAAACTGTTTTTT. Translation: CASSQSRPRGATNEKLFF. V usage is TRBV23-1 and J usage is TRBJ1-4; D may be TRBD1 (5 bases). TRBV23-1 is noted as an ORF with a role that remains uncertain. Trimming took 0 bases from V and 0 from J, leaving 14 bases between them. This CDR3 spans 18 amino acids.

A remark on this clone: The same CDR3 is also encoded by other DNA sequences in this sample. The rearrangement links TRBV29-1 to TRBJ2-1; unclear D gene. The V gene's germline CDR1 is SQVTM and CDR2 ANQGSEA. V gave up 4 bases and J gave up 6 bases, with 7 bases separating them. The CDR3 totals 11 residues. CDR3 DNA sequence: TGCAGCGTTGGCCAAGTCAATGAGCAGTTCTTC. Protein: CSVGQVNEQFF.

The J gene is TRBJ1-3, the V gene TRBV5-4; D not resolved. This CDR3 has 13 amino acids. V was cut by 4 bases and J by 12 bases, with 17 bases left in between. Germline V gene data show CDR1 as SGHNT and CDR2 as YYREEE (reference sequence). As DNA, the CDR3 is TGTGCCAGCAGCATATCCGGGCGAGGGAACATATATTTT. Its translation: CASSISGRGNIYF.

This clone turned up a few times. J is TRBJ1-2 and V is TRBV4-1, with D possibly being TRBD1 (6 bases). The CDR3 spans 15 residues. In germline, CDR1 is MGHRA, CDR2 YSYEKL. Trimming shortened V by 1 base and J by 1 base, and 10 bases separated the two germline ends. CDR3 residues: CASSQVQGNNYGYTF. CDR3 sequence (DNA): TGCGCCAGCAGCCAAGTCCAGGGGAATAACTATGGCTACACCTTC.

The chain employs TRBV27 and TRBJ2-1, with 14 nucleotides matching TRBD2. The CDR3 loop spans 16 amino acids. Germline V gene sequence: CDR1 MNHEY, CDR2 SMNVEV (reference sequence). Trimming took 6 bases from V and 3 from J; bases not matched to a gene: 4. CDR3 region: CASSKTSGGVYNEQFF. The CDR3 DNA follows: TGTGCCAGCAGCAAGACTAGCGGGGGGGTCTACAATGAGCAGTTCTTC.

The chain couples TRBV11-2 to TRBJ2-1; D ambiguous. V lost 4 bases, J lost 0 bases, and 10 bases lay in between. The CDR3 is 15 residues long. Germline V lookup: CDR1 SGHAT, CDR2 FQNNGV. CDR3 nucleotide sequence: TGTGCCAGCAGCTACCAAGCGAGCTCCTACAATGAGCAGTTCTTC. Protein sequence: CASSYQASSYNEQFF.

This clone appeared a few times. The chain combines TRBV29-1 with TRBJ2-3, with 7 bases that match TRBD2. The CDR3 consists of 15 residues. V was pared by 5 bases and J by 5 bases, with 13 bases of the junction left unmatched. Germline V gene sequence: CDR1 SQVTM, CDR2 ANQGSEA. CDR3 in amino acids: CSVPPGRVWGDTQYF. CDR3 nucleotides: TGCAGCGTTCCCCCAGGGAGGGTTTGGGGAGATACGCAGTATTTT.

This clone occurred a few times. The chain combines TRBV5-8 with TRBJ2-6; D could derive from TRBD1 or TRBD2 (6 bases each). V lost 6 bases, J lost 4 bases, and 17 bases lay in between. There are 16 residues in the CDR3. Germline-derived CDR1 and CDR2 are SGHTS and YDEGEE. DNA for the CDR3: TGTGCCAGCACTGAAGTCGGGGGCTCGGGGGCCAACGTCCTGACTTTC. Protein product: CASTEVGGSGANVLTF.

There are a few counts of this clone. The junction differs from germline at one of its ends, possibly a read error. The chain links TRBV7-8 to TRBJ2-7; D is perhaps TRBD2 (5 bases). This CDR3 comprises 14 residues. From germline, CDR1 is SGHVS and CDR2 FQNEAQ. CDR3 DNA sequence: TGTGCCAGCAGCCTAGCCGCCTATTCCTACGAGCAGTACTTC. This encodes CASSLAAYSYEQYF.

In this sample, this clone turned up a few times. Other DNA variants within this sample encode the same CDR3. CDR3 DNA sequence: TGTGCCAGCAGTCCCGGGTACTATGGCTACACCTTC. Amino acids: CASSPGYYGYTF. The chain couples TRBV28 to TRBJ1-2; D uncertain. V was pared by 5 bases and J by 3 bases, with 7 bases between. This CDR3 contains 12 residues. CDR1 is MDHEN, CDR2 SYDVKM, per germline.

The rearrangement uses TRBV7-2 and TRBJ1-1; the D gene is possibly TRBD1 (6 bases). The length of the CDR3 is 13 residues. V gave up 5 bases and J gave up 3 bases, with 10 bases separating them. Looked up from germline, CDR1 is SGHTA and CDR2 is FQGNSA. CDR3 in DNA: TGTGCCAGCAGCCCCCGGACAGACACTGAAGCTTTCTTT. This sequence encodes CASSPRTDTEAFF.

The chain employs TRBV13 and TRBJ2-2; no clear D gene. V dropped 2 bases and J dropped 2 bases, with 18 bases sitting between them. From germline, CDR1 is PRHDT and CDR2 FYEKMQ (reference sequence). The CDR3 runs to 18 residues. The CDR3 here is CASSLLIGPGKNTGELFF. The CDR3 nucleotides are TGTGCCAGCAGCTTATTGATCGGGCCCGGCAAAAACACCGGGGAGCTGTTTTTT.

V usage is TRBV4-2 and J usage is TRBJ2-5; 8 positions agree with TRBD2. V lost 2 bases, J lost 5 bases, and 13 bases stayed unmatched. Germline assignment: CDR1 LGHNA and CDR2 YNFKEQ. The CDR3 runs to 17 residues. The CDR3 coding sequence is TGTGCCAGCAGCCAACGGACACCGGGGGGGCCCGGTGAGACCCAGTACTTC. Translating gives CASSQRTPGGPGETQYF.

This clone appeared a few times. V usage is TRBV6-5 and J usage is TRBJ1-6; 9 bases agree with TRBD1. This CDR3 has 14 residues. Germline CDR1 reads MNHEY; CDR2 reads SVGAGI. V trimming: 6 bases; J trimming: 7 bases; junction bases outside the gene matches: 4. The CDR3 sequence: CASRGQGRNSPLHF. The CDR3 nucleotides read TGTGCCAGCAGGGGACAGGGTAGGAATTCACCCCTCCACTTT.

This clone was observed a handful of times. The chain combines TRBV28 with TRBJ2-7; D gene uncertain. The CDR3 runs to 15 residues. Germline V CDR1 and CDR2: MDHEN, SYDVKM. Trimming pared 6 bases from V and 3 bases from J, leaving 18 bases between. CDR3 nucleotides: TGTGCCAGCAGATCCTCGACCGCCGTAGGCTACGAGCAGTACTTC. This translates into CASRSSTAVGYEQYF. Full variable domain (missing parts from reference TRBV28 and TRBJ2-7): DVKVTQSSRYLVKRTGEKVFLECVQDMDHENMFWYRQDPGLGLRLIYFSYDVKMKEKGDIPEGYSVSREKKERFSLILESASTNQTSMYLCASRSSTAVGYEQYFGPGTRLTVT.

This clone was detected a few times. The chain has TRBV10-3 and TRBJ1-1, with D perhaps TRBD1 (5 bases). The CDR3 extends over 14 amino acids. The germline V gene has CDR1 ENHRY and CDR2 SYGVKD. Trimming left V 0 bases short and J 4 bases short, with 9 bases between. The CDR3 region has the DNA TGTGCCATCAGTGAGTCAGAGGGGAGCACTGAAGCTTTCTTT. Its translation: CAISESEGSTEAFF.

V gene TRBV2 combines with J gene TRBJ2-4; D perhaps matches TRBD2 (5 bases). The CDR3 is 14 residues long. The germline gives CDR1 SNHLY, CDR2 FYNNEI. V shed 4 bases and J shed 0 bases, with 7 bases lying between them. CDR3 in amino acids: CASSALGAKNIQYF. CDR3 DNA: TGTGCCAGCAGTGCACTAGGAGCCAAAAACATTCAGTACTTC.

This rearrangement joins TRBV7-2 to TRBJ2-4; TRBD1 matches at 7 bases. This CDR3 contains 15 residues. The junction had 4 bases not matched to a gene; V was cut back by 2 bases and J by 3 bases. The germline CDR1 and CDR2 sequences are SGHTA and FQGNSA. The CDR3, as DNA: TGTGCCAGCAGCTTAAATCAGGGGGTCAAAAACATTCAGTACTTC. It codes for CASSLNQGVKNIQYF.

The gene calls are TRBV7-2 and TRBJ2-7; the D is unclear. The CDR3 runs to 14 residues. V was pared by 4 bases and J by 0 bases, with 10 bases between. From germline, CDR1 is SGHTA and CDR2 FQGNSA. CDR3 protein: CASSSYGSSYEQYF. The CDR3 DNA reads TGTGCCAGCAGCTCTTACGGGTCCTCCTACGAGCAGTACTTC.

The chain is built from TRBV11-2 and TRBJ1-6, with D uncertain. Germline values: CDR1 SGHAT, CDR2 FQNNGV. This CDR3 contains 14 residues. The germline V and J ends were trimmed by 3 bases and 7 bases, with 10 bases remaining between them. The CDR3 DNA reads as TGTGCCAGCAGCTTTTGGCAGCTGAATTCACCCCTCCACTTT. It translates to CASSFWQLNSPLHF.

This clone was picked up a small number of times. The chain couples TRBV4-2 to TRBJ2-7; D perhaps matches TRBD1 (6 bases). The germline V and J ends were trimmed by 1 base and 7 bases, with 17 bases remaining between them. CDR1 and CDR2 from the germline V gene are LGHNA and YNFKEQ. There are 15 residues in the CDR3. The CDR3 region is CASSQARDTLREQYF. The CDR3 DNA sequence: TGTGCCAGCAGCCAAGCCCGGGACACTCTCCGGGAGCAGTACTTC.

V is TRBV7-8 and J is TRBJ2-1; D is perhaps TRBD1 (6 bases). Trimming removed 8 bases at V and 5 bases at J, with 13 bases between. CDR3 length: 13 residues. Germline V CDR1 and CDR2: SGHVS, FQNEAQ. The CDR3 DNA sequence: TGTGCCAGCCTATCGTACAGGGACAATGAGCAGTTCTTC. This gives the protein CASLSYRDNEQFF. The whole variable domain, filled in from reference TRBV7-8 and TRBJ2-1, reads GAGVSQSPRYKVAKRGQDVALRCDPISGHVSLFWYQQALGQGPEFLTYFQNEAQLDKSGLPSDRFFAERPEGSVSTLKIQRTQQEDSAVYLCASLSYRDNEQFFGPGTRLTVL.